These T cell receptor beta chains were read from a single sample in a study of graft-versus-host responses after intestinal transplantation. Measured with immunoSEQ multiplex PCR; TCRdb has only the in-frame clones, and not every one. The sample comprises more than 25,000 clones, approximately 93% of which are singletons, and 0.53% rests with the top ten. The material was PBMCs, obtained 18 days after transplant. The receptors here all came from a human patient who received an intestinal transplant, so some T cells may come from the graft donor. Both conserved end residues are part of each CDR3. The D gene is left open where the match is weak. Not all rows give a size; the values are once, few, many and, for expanded clones, a class.

TRBV18	TRBD1	TRBJ2-3	NA	CASSPSYGRGRYSDTQYF	TGTGCCAGCTCACCAAGCTATGGCAGGGGGCGTTATTCAGATACGCAGTATTTT
TRBV11-1	TRBD1	TRBJ1-2	NA	CASSPDRTNRNYGYTF	TGTGCCAGCAGCCCGGACAGGACTAACCGTAACTATGGCTACACCTTC
TRBV13	TRBD2	TRBJ2-5	NA	CASSLGLAGRQETQYF	TGTGCCAGCAGCTTGGGACTAGCGGGGCGGCAAGAGACCCAGTACTTC
TRBV6-1	TRBD2	TRBJ2-1	NA	CASSASFRTSGGGEQFF	TGTGCCAGCAGTGCCTCTTTCCGGACTAGCGGGGGCGGGGAACAGTTCTTC
TRBV11-2	NA	TRBJ2-7	NA	CASSLSRGGSYEQYF	TGTGCCAGCAGCTTAAGTCGGGGTGGCTCCTACGAGCAGTACTTC
TRBV7-9	TRBD1	TRBJ2-5	NA	CASSGTAYQETQYF	TGTGCCAGCAGCGGGACAGCGTACCAAGAGACCCAGTACTTC
TRBV7-9	TRBD2	TRBJ2-3	NA	CASTPRGGGTDTQYF	TGTGCCAGCACCCCTCGGGGCGGGGGAACAGATACGCAGTATTTT
TRBV25-1	NA	TRBJ2-7	NA	CASSVQYEQYF	TGTGCCAGCAGTGTCCAGTACGAGCAGTACTTC
TRBV2	TRBD2	TRBJ2-2	NA	CASSVAGGNTGELFF	TGTGCCAGCAGTGTAGCGGGGGGGAACACCGGGGAGCTGTTTTTT
TRBV4-1	NA	TRBJ1-6	NA	CASSQFWGLGSPLHF	TGCGCCAGCAGCCAATTTTGGGGACTAGGTTCACCCCTCCACTTT
TRBV10-3	NA	TRBJ1-3	NA	CAISEQATSSGNTIYF	TGTGCCATCAGTGAACAGGCCACGAGCTCTGGAAACACCATATATTTT
TRBV14	NA	TRBJ1-6	NA	CASSQGLVYNSPLHF	TGTGCCAGCAGCCAAGGACTTGTTTATAATTCACCCCTCCACTTT
TRBV18	NA	TRBJ2-1	NA	CASSEPPRDNEQFF	TGTGCCAGCTCAGAACCCCCCAGGGACAATGAGCAGTTCTTC
TRBV7-8	NA	TRBJ2-2	NA	CASSFRAMNTGELFF	TGTGCCAGCAGCTTCCGGGCCATGAACACCGGGGAGCTGTTTTTT
TRBV5-1	NA	TRBJ1-2	NA	CASSLGSLGGYTF	TGCGCCAGCAGCTTGGGCAGTCTAGGGGGCTACACCTTC
TRBV2	NA	TRBJ2-3	NA	CASGVTRTSTDTQYF	TGTGCCAGCGGGGTAACACGAACTAGCACAGATACGCAGTATTTT
TRBV2	NA	TRBJ2-1	once	CASSGRNEQFF	TGTGCCAGCAGTGGCAGGAATGAGCAGTTCTTC
TRBV29-1	NA	TRBJ1-1	NA	CSAPKGTEAFF	TGCAGCGCACCCAAGGGAACTGAAGCTTTCTTT
TRBV7-9	TRBD1	TRBJ1-2	NA	CASSSYAGGADGYTF	TGTGCCAGCAGCTCATACGCAGGGGGCGCGGATGGCTACACCTTC